This T cell receptor (beta chain) appears in the sequencing data of a study of cytomegalovirus exposure and HLA in healthy donors. Study-wide findings and caveats: Accurate predictions that matched the HLA-A and HLA-B alleles of most subjects were reportedly made from TCR beta sequences. CMV serostatus was the only recorded immune exposure for donors.

The CDR3 contains 15 residues. Germline CDR1 reads SGHNT; CDR2 reads YYREEE (reference sequence). Trimming cost V 3 bases and J 8 bases; bases outside gene matches: 8. Researchers ran the PCR with 60 Vbeta and 13 Jbeta primers. TCRdb's copy holds only in-frame clones and misses some; the assay was immunoSEQ multiplex PCR. The table includes roughly 150,000 clones, approximately 84% detected once. Turning to this clone: What it binds is not known.

This clonotype was obtained from a man between 25 and 39 years old in good health and CMV-seropositive. V is TRBV5-4 and J is TRBJ2-1; 10 bases align to TRBD2. Sequenced sample: PBMCs. The CDR3 nucleotides are TGTGCCAGCAGCTACTCTAGCGGGAGAGACGATGAGCAGTTCTTC. This sequence encodes CASSYSSGRDDEQFF.